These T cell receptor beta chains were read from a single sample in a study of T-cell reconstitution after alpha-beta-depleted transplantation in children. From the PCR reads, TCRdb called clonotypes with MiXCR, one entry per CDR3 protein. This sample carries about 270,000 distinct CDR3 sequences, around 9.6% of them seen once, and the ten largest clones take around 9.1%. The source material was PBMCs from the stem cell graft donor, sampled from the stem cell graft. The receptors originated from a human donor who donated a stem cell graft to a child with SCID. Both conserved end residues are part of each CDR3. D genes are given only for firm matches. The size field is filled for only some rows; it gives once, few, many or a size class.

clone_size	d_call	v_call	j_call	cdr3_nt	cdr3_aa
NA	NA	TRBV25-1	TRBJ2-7	TGTGCCAGCAAGGACAGTTGGACCTACGAGCAGTACTTC	CASKDSWTYEQYF
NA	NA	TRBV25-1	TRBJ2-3	TGTGCCAGCAGTGGCTGGGTCGGGGGGCGAACAGATACGCAGTATTTT	CASSGWVGGRTDTQYF
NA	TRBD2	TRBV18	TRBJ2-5	TGTGCCAGCTCACCACCCGCGGGAGACCAAGAGACCCAGTACTTC	CASSPPAGDQETQYF
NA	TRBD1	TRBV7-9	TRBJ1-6	TGTGCCAGCAGCGACCTCGGGACAGGGGTATCACCCCTCCACTTT	CASSDLGTGVSPLHF
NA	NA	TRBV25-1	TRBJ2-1	TGTGCCAGCAGGGGAGACGGGCGAGAATACAATGAGCAGTTCTTC	CASRGDGREYNEQFF
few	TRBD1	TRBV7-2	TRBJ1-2	TGTGCCAGCAGCTTAGGACCGGGACAGTACTATGGCTACACCTTC	CASSLGPGQYYGYTF
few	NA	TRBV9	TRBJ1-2	TGTGCCAGCAGCGTAGAAGACCGGCCTAACTATGGCTACACCTTC	CASSVEDRPNYGYTF
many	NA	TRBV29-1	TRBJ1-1	TGCAGCGTTGCAGAAGTAATGAACACTGAAGCTTTCTTT	CSVAEVMNTEAFF
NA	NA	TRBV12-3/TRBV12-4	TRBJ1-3	TGTGCCAGCAGTTTAGGCAGGATCTCTGGAAACACCAAATATTTT	CASSLGRISGNTKYF
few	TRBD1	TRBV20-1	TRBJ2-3	TGCAGTGCTGCACAGGGGGCGCCCGGCACAGATACGCAGTATTTT	CSAAQGAPGTDTQYF
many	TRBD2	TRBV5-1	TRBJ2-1	TGCGCCAGCAGCGATTACCTGGCTAGCGGACCCCACGGGAACAATGAGCAGTTCTTC	CASSDYLASGPHGNNEQFF
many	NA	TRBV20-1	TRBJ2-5	TGCAGTGCTAGGGGAGAAACCCAGTACTTC	CSARGETQYF
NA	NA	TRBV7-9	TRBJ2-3	TGTGCCAGCAGCGAAAGGTCCGGGACACGAGATACGCAGTATTTT	CASSERSGTRDTQYF
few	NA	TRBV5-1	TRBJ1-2	TGCGCCAGCAGCTTGGTTGCAGGGAAAGACTATGGCTACACCTTC	CASSLVAGKDYGYTF
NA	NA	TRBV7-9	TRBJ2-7	TGTGCCAGCAGCTTACAACTTGGGGGCTACGAGCAGTACTTC	CASSLQLGGYEQYF
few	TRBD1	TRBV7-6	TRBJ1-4	TGTGCCAGCAGCTATAACTATCCCGGGACAGGGGAAAAACTGTTTTTT	CASSYNYPGTGEKLFF
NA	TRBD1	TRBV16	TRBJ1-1	TGTGCCAGCAGCCAAGCGCGGGACAGGGGAAATGAAGCTTTCTTT	CASSQARDRGNEAFF
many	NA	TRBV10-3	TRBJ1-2	TGTGCCATCAGTGGCGACAGGAGAGAGTATGGCTACACCTTC	CAISGDRREYGYTF
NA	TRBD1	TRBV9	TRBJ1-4	TGTGCCAGCAGCGTATCAGGGGGTAGAGAAAAACTGTTTTTT	CASSVSGGREKLFF
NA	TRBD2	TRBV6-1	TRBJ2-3	TGTGCCAGCGGCCTAGGACTAGCGCGCGCCGCAGATACGCAGTATTTT	CASGLGLARAADTQYF
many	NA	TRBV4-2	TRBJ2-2	TGTGCCAGCAGCCAAGATTCCGCCGGGGAGCTGTTTTTT	CASSQDSAGELFF
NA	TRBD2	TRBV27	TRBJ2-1	TGTGCCAGCAGTCCTACTAGCGGGGTATACAATGAGCAGTTCTTC	CASSPTSGVYNEQFF
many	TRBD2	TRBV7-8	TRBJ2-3	TGTGCCAGCACCTACATAGCGGGTGGCGCAGATACGCAGTATTTT	CASTYIAGGADTQYF
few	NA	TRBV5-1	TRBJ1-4	TGCGCCAGCAGCCCCGGGGGAAATGAAAAACTGTTTTTT	CASSPGGNEKLFF
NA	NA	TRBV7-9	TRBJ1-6	TGTGCCAGCAGCTTAGATGCCAGCAAAAATTCACCCCTCCACTTT	CASSLDASKNSPLHF
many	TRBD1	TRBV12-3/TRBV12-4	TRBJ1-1	TGTGCCAGCAGCCCAAGGACAGGGGCACAGAACACTGAAGCTTTCTTT	CASSPRTGAQNTEAFF
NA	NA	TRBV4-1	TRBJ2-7	TGCGCCAGCAGCCAAGACTGGGTAGGAGAGCAGTACTTC	CASSQDWVGEQYF
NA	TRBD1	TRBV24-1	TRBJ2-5	TGTGCCACCAGTGACCCCGGGACAGGGGGTCAAGAGACCCAGTACTTC	CATSDPGTGGQETQYF
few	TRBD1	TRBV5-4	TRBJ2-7	TGTGCCAGCAGCGCTTTAGCAGGGGGCCGGTACGGCGAGCAGTACTTC	CASSALAGGRYGEQYF
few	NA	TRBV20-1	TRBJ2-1	TGCAGTGCTAGGCCCGGGGCAAACTACAATGAGCAGTTCTTC	CSARPGANYNEQFF
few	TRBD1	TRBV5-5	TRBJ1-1	TGTGCCAGCAGCTCCCGGACAGGACTGAACACTGAAGCTTTCTTT	CASSSRTGLNTEAFF
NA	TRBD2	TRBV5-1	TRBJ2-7	TGCGCCAGCGGGCGGGGGGGGAGTTACGAGCAGTACTTC	CASGRGGSYEQYF
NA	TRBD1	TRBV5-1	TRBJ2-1	TGCGCCAGCAGCGTTACCGGGACAGGGGCATACAATGAGCAGTTCTTC	CASSVTGTGAYNEQFF
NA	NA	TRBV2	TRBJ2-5	TGTGCCAGCGTTGCCTCTAACCTCCAAGAGACCCAGTACTTC	CASVASNLQETQYF
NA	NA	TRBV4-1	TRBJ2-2	TGCGCCAGCAGCCCCTCGGACAGATTGAACACCGGGGAGCTGTTTTTT	CASSPSDRLNTGELFF